This T cell receptor (beta chain) was recorded in a study of monozygotic twins with inflammatory bowel disease. Per germline, CDR1 SGHVS and CDR2 FNYEAQ. This CDR3 is built from 16 residues. Each sample's cDNA came from eight separate reactions. TCRdb reprocessed the 5' RACE reads, with one entry per CDR3 protein and no DNA. With over 120,000 distinct CDR3 sequences in the sample, the ten largest clones hold 0.95% to 1.5%. The sequence came from a human donor with ulcerative colitis or Crohn's disease, or a healthy co-twin of an affected twin (not recorded which). The genes are TRBV7-6 and TRBJ2-1; TCRdb's D gene call, TRBD2, goes unchecked for lack of DNA. The sequenced sample consisted of blood. CDR3 amino acids: CASSLEAGLAGTEQFF.